The next 25 T cell receptor beta chains were all read from a single sample in a study of T cells in pancreatic ductal adenocarcinoma. Surgery without prior neoadjuvant therapy was the treatment of the selected pancreatic ductal adenocarcinoma patients. TCRdb keeps only in-frame clones here, not all; method: immunoSEQ multiplex PCR. Of around 94,000 clones listed, 90% to 95% were seen once; the top ten hold 3.1%. The sample consisted of PBMCs. These receptors all stem from a human donor with pancreatic ductal adenocarcinoma.

The rearrangement joins TRBV18 to TRBJ2-7, with a tentative D call TRBD2 (5 bases). The CDR3 totals 15 residues. In germline, CDR1 is KGHSH, CDR2 LQKENI. V lost 3 bases and J 6 bases, leaving 18 bases between the germline ends. CDR3 coding DNA: TGTGCCAGCTCACCGGCGAATCCGGGAATAAGCGAGCAGTACTTC. Protein product: CASSPANPGISEQYF.

CDR3 protein: CASSATGSHFMNTEAFF. For the CDR3, the DNA is TGTGCCAGCTCAGCGACAGGGTCCCATTTCATGAACACTGAAGCTTTCTTT. The chain links TRBV18 to TRBJ1-1; TRBD1 matches at 7 bases. V lost 5 bases, J lost 0 bases, and 12 bases stayed unmatched. Germline CDR1 is KGHSH and CDR2 is LQKENI. The CDR3 is made up of 17 amino acids.

The rearrangement links TRBV10-3 to TRBJ2-5, with TRBD2 matching 7 bases. The CDR3 is made up of 15 amino acids. V was pared by 4 bases and J by 2 bases, with 7 bases of the junction left unmatched. Germline V CDR1 and CDR2: ENHRY, SYGVKD. Here the CDR3 reads CAISGAGAPQETQYF. CDR3 nucleotide sequence: TGTGCCATCAGTGGGGCGGGAGCTCCGCAAGAGACCCAGTACTTC.

The CDR3 DNA reads TGTGCCAGCAGAATTGAGAGCTCTGGGGCCAACGTCCTGACTTTC. Protein product: CASRIESSGANVLTF. The chain has TRBV27 and TRBJ2-6, with no clear D. Germline CDR1 MNHEY, CDR2 SMNVEV (reference sequence). Between the trimmed V and J ends, which lost 6 bases and 0 bases, there was a span of 9 bases. The CDR3 covers 15 residues.

This chain links TRBV30 with TRBJ2-2; D gene uncertain. Germline V gene data show CDR1 as GTSNPN and CDR2 as SVGIG (reference sequence). The CDR3 loop spans 12 amino acids. The V gene lost 2 bases and the J gene lost 6 bases, with 7 bases spanning the gap. DNA for the CDR3: TGTGCCTGGAGTCCTGCGGCCGGGGAGCTGTTTTTT. Translated: CAWSPAAGELFF. Combining the CDR3 with reference TRBV30 and TRBJ2-2 gives the whole variable domain SQTIHQWPATLVQPVGSPLSLECTVEGTSNPNLYWYRQAAGRGLQLLFYSVGIGQISSEVPQNLSASRPQDRQFILSSKKLLLSDSGFYLCAWSPAAGELFFGEGSRLTVL.

This clone has just one count. The rearrangement uses TRBV6-6 and TRBJ2-3; 8 bases line up with TRBD2. With 6 bases clipped from V and 3 bases from J, the junction kept 5 bases outside the gene matches. Germline CDR1 MNHNY, CDR2 SVGAGI (reference sequence). The CDR3 is made up of 14 amino acids. The CDR3 reads CASSLGLVTDTQYF. In DNA, the CDR3 is TGTGCCAGCAGCCTGGGACTAGTGACAGATACGCAGTATTTT.

This chain uses TRBV10-3 with TRBJ2-7; 10 nucleotides match TRBD1. The V gene's germline CDR1 is ENHRY and CDR2 SYGVKD. This CDR3 has 18 amino acids. The trim removed 6 bases at V and 5 bases at J, leaving 19 bases unmatched. CDR3 loop: CAIRRTGGRPFEQHEQYF. CDR3 sequence (DNA): TGTGCCATCAGACGGACAGGGGGGAGACCCTTTGAACAGCACGAGCAGTACTTC.

The table lists this clone with a count of one. The chain links TRBV4-2 to TRBJ2-5; 9 bases are a match to TRBD2. The junction had 10 bases not matched to a gene; V was cut back by 1 base and J by 4 bases. This CDR3 has 17 residues. The V gene's germline CDR1 is LGHNA and CDR2 YNFKEQ. CDR3 in amino acids: CASSQGLAERGGETQYF. The CDR3 bases are TGTGCCAGCAGCCAAGGACTAGCGGAAAGGGGTGGAGAGACCCAGTACTTC.

The rearrangement joins TRBV13 to TRBJ2-3, with 12 bases lining up with TRBD2. V trimming: 0 bases; J trimming: 2 bases; junction bases outside the gene matches: 3. The germline gives CDR1 PRHDT, CDR2 FYEKMQ (reference sequence). CDR3 size: 17 residues. CDR3 nucleotide sequence: TGTGCCAGCAGCTTAGGACTAGCGGGAGGACCCACAGATACGCAGTATTTT. Translating gives CASSLGLAGGPTDTQYF. The entire variable domain, with the rest obtained from reference TRBV13 and TRBJ2-3, is as follows: AAGVIQSPRHLIKEKRETATLKCYPIPRHDTVYWYQQGPGQDPQFLISFYEKMQSDKGSIPDRFSAQQFSDYHSELNMSSLELGDSALYFCASSLGLAGGPTDTQYFGPGTRLTVL.

The table lists this clone with a count of one. The rearrangement links TRBV2 to TRBJ1-4; D not certain. V was clipped by 3 bases and J by 3 bases, with 8 bases between them. There are 14 residues in the CDR3. The germline gives CDR1 SNHLY, CDR2 FYNNEI. CDR3 nucleotide sequence: TGTGCCAGCAGTGATGCGAGGGCTAATGAAAAACTGTTTTTT. As protein: CASSDARANEKLFF. Using reference TRBV2 and TRBJ1-4 for the parts outside the CDR3, the full variable domain is EPEVTQTPSHQVTQMGQEVILRCVPISNHLYFYWYRQILGQKVEFLVSFYNNEISEKSEIFDDQFSVERPDGSNFTLKIRSTKLEDSAMYFCASSDARANEKLFFGSGTQLSVL.

The V and J genes are TRBV25-1 and TRBJ2-3; TRBD2 matches at 8 bases. From germline, CDR1 is MGHDK and CDR2 SYGVNS. The CDR3 covers 13 residues. The J segment lost 10 bases and the V segment lost 8 bases, leaving 11 bases of the junction unmatched. As DNA, the CDR3 is TGTGCCAGCGGAGCGGGAGAAGGGTCGGCGCAGTATTTT. Encoded protein: CASGAGEGSAQYF.

The rearrangement uses TRBV29-1 and TRBJ2-3; 9 nucleotides agree with TRBD2. CDR1 and CDR2 (germline): SQVTM, ANQGSEA. This CDR3 has 17 amino acids. V lost 4 bases to trimming and J lost 4 bases; unmatched junction nucleotides: 15. CDR3 sequence (DNA): TGCAGCGTTGGGGGCGGGAGGGCCGTTAATGATCCAGATACGCAGTATTTT. Amino acids: CSVGGGRAVNDPDTQYF.

The V call is TRBV6-5, the J call TRBJ2-2, with a tentative D call TRBD2 (6 bases). Germline lookup yields CDR1 MNHEY and CDR2 SVGAGI. There are 13 residues in the CDR3. Trimming left V 2 bases short and J 10 bases short, with 11 bases between. In nucleotides, the CDR3 is TGTGCCAGCAGTTACCGGGGGAGTGCGGAGCTGTTTTTT. As protein: CASSYRGSAELFF.

The chain is built from TRBV10-2 and TRBJ1-2; 8 positions match TRBD1. Per the germline V gene, CDR1 is WSHSY and CDR2 is SAAADI. Trimming cost V 2 bases and J 2 bases; bases outside gene matches: 13. CDR3 length equals 18 residues. The CDR3 spells CASSEIGIYNRGNYGYTF. CDR3 nucleotide sequence: TGCGCCAGCAGTGAGATTGGGATTTATAACAGGGGGAACTATGGCTACACCTTC.

The chain is built from TRBV5-4 and TRBJ2-3; D may be TRBD1 (5 bases). The CDR3 covers 16 residues. Between the trimmed V and J ends, which lost 1 base and 3 bases, there was a span of 15 bases. Per germline, CDR1 SGHNT and CDR2 YYREEE (reference sequence). The CDR3 DNA is TGTGCCAGCAGCTTGAAAGTCTCGCAGGGTACAGATACGCAGTATTTT. Its translation: CASSLKVSQGTDTQYF.

The CDR3 is CASMGAGDTDTQYF. Written as DNA, the CDR3 is TGTGCCAGCATGGGAGCGGGGGACACAGATACGCAGTATTTT. V and J are TRBV6-6 and TRBJ2-3, with 8 positions matching TRBD2. CDR1 is MNHNY, CDR2 SVGAGI, per germline (reference sequence). V shed 7 bases, J shed 2 bases, and the junction held 5 bases outside the gene matches. This CDR3 is built from 14 residues.

The rearrangement links TRBV10-3 to TRBJ2-2; 12 nucleotides agree with TRBD2. V was pared by 5 bases and J by 7 bases, with 8 bases of the junction left unmatched. Germline values: CDR1 ENHRY, CDR2 SYGVKD. This CDR3 comprises 16 residues. CDR3 bases: TGTGCCATCAGTCTGACTAGCGGGAGCGATAACGGGGAGCTGTTTTTT. Its protein product is CAISLTSGSDNGELFF.

This clone has just one count. CDR3 region: CATSRASGTGGEDTEAFF. The CDR3 DNA follows: TGTGCCACCAGCAGAGCCTCCGGCACAGGGGGTGAGGACACTGAAGCTTTCTTT. This chain connects TRBV15 to TRBJ1-1; 8 bases fit TRBD1. The length of the CDR3 is 18 residues. V lost 1 base, J lost 3 bases, and 13 bases stayed unmatched. The germline CDR1 and CDR2 sequences are LNHNV and YYDKDF (reference sequence).

The chain links TRBV18 to TRBJ2-7; 8 bases map to TRBD1. The germline V gene has CDR1 KGHSH and CDR2 LQKENI. The CDR3 contains 15 residues. The J segment lost 0 bases and the V segment lost 3 bases, leaving 4 bases of the junction unmatched. The CDR3 nucleotides are TGTGCCAGCTCACCGACAGGGGATGCCTCCTACGAGCAGTACTTC. This sequence encodes CASSPTGDASYEQYF.

J is TRBJ2-3 and V is TRBV19; the D gene is possibly TRBD2 (5 bases). The ends were cut back, 7 bases at V and 0 bases at J, with 14 bases in the middle. The CDR3 consists of 15 residues. Germline V CDR1 and CDR2: LNHDA, SQIVND (reference sequence). In nucleotides, the CDR3 is TGTGCCAGTACCCCAATACGCGGGAGCACAGATACGCAGTATTTT. Translation: CASTPIRGSTDTQYF. Full variable domain (missing parts from reference TRBV19 and TRBJ2-3): DGGITQSPKYLFRKEGQNVTLSCEQNLNHDAMYWYRQDPGQGLRLIYYSQIVNDFQKGDIAEGYSVSREKKESFPLTVTSAQKNPTAFYLCASTPIRGSTDTQYFGPGTRLTVL.

J is TRBJ2-5 and V is TRBV10-2; 7 bases match TRBD2. This CDR3 spans 17 amino acids. Germline V gene lookup returns CDR1 WSHSY and CDR2 SAAADI. J lost 2 bases, V lost 8 bases, and 17 bases had no gene match. The CDR3 region is CASGPLRTRVGQETQYF. CDR3 coding DNA: TGCGCCAGCGGACCGCTCAGGACTAGGGTGGGGCAAGAGACCCAGTACTTC.

The rearrangement uses TRBV10-1 and TRBJ2-2, with 7 bases fitting TRBD2. V dropped 8 bases and J dropped 6; count of bases not matched to a gene: 6. CDR3 length: 13 amino acids. Germline lookup yields CDR1 WNHNN and CDR2 SYGVQD (reference sequence). The CDR3 region is CASRRTRAGELFF. The DNA for the CDR3 is TGCGCCAGCCGTAGGACTAGGGCCGGGGAGCTGTTTTTT.

This clone was recorded once. The chain joins TRBV4-1 to TRBJ1-1; TRBD1 matches at 7 bases. The J segment lost 4 bases and the V segment lost 1 base, leaving 3 bases of the junction unmatched. Germline lookup yields CDR1 MGHRA and CDR2 YSYEKL. The CDR3 runs 14 residues. In DNA, the CDR3 is TGCGCCAGCAGCCAAGTCAGGGGGTCCACTGAAGCTTTCTTT. Encoded protein: CASSQVRGSTEAFF.

The chain is built from TRBV19 and TRBJ1-1, with D perhaps TRBD1 (5 bases). V lost 7 bases and J lost 6, with 12 bases in between. This CDR3 has 12 amino acids. Germline CDR1 LNHDA, CDR2 SQIVND (reference sequence). The CDR3 bases are TGTGCCAGTACACATGGGGGGGCTGAAGCTTTCTTT. Its protein is CASTHGGAEAFF.

This chain connects TRBV6-1 to TRBJ2-7; 7 bases match TRBD2. The junction had 9 bases not matched to a gene; V was cut back by 7 bases and J by 6 bases. The CDR3 covers 13 residues. Germline CDR1 MNHNS, CDR2 SASEGT. The CDR3 here is CASIRDYWGEQYF. The CDR3 DNA reads as TGTGCCAGCATCCGGGACTACTGGGGCGAGCAGTACTTC.